This T cell receptor beta chain was profiled in a study of cytomegalovirus exposure and HLA in healthy donors. From germline, CDR1 is SGHAT and CDR2 FQNNGV. The CDR3 is made up of 15 amino acids. V lost 5 bases, J lost 7 bases, and 6 bases stayed unmatched. The data were produced by immunoSEQ multiplex PCR, yet TCRdb's version contains in-frame clones alone and is incomplete. The repertoire consists of 50,000 to 65,000 clones, with roughly 89% occurring once and the leading ten covering about 8.1%. Points from the study as a whole: One later analysis, an examination of the approximately 120 validation repertoires, found that first-cohort TCR clusters tended to co-occur in them. Associated with cytomegalovirus, according to the listing, were some 180 TCR beta chains.

A single count supports this clone. Its specificity is not known. This chain connects TRBV11-2 to TRBJ2-2; 11 bases are a match to TRBD2. Sequenced: PBMCs. This TCR was sampled from a woman aged 18-30 years in good health and CMV-seropositive. The CDR3 DNA reads as TGTGCCAGCAGCATTAGCGGGGGGGTTGGCGGGGAGCTGTTTTTT. It yields the protein CASSISGGVGGELFF.